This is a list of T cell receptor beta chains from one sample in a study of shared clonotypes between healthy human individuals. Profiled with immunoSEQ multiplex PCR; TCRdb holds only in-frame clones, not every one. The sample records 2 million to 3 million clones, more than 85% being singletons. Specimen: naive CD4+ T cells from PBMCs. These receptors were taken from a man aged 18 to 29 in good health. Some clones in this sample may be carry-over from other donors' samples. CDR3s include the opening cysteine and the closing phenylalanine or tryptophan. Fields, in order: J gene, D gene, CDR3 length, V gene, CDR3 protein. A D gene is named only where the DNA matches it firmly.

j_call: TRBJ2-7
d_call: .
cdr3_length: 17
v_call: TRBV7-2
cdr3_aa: CASSLEGMAGSSYEQYF

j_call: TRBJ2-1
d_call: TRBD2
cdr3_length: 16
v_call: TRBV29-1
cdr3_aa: CSVEDREGRSYNEQFF

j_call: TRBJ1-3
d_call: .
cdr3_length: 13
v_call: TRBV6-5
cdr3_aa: CASRGGSGNTIYF

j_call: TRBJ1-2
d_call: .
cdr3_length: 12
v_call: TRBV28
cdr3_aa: CASSLRQYGYTF

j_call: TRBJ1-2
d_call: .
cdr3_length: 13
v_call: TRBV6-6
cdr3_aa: CASRGGGEDGYTF

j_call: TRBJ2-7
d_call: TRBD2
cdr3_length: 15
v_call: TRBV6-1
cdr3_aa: CASSEGTGGRYEQYF

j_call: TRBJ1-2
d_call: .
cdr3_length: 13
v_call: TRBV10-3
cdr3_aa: CAISEQASYGYTF

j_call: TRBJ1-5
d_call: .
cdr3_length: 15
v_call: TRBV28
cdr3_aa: CASSSTTPPRWPQHF

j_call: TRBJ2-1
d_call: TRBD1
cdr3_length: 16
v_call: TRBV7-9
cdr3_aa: CASSPNPGTGINEQFF

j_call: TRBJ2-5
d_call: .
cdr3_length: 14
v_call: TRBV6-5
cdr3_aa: CASSYSPRQETQYF

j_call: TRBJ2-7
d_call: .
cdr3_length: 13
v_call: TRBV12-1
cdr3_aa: CASSLRRDYEQYF

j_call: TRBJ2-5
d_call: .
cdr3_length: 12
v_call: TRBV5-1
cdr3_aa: CASSFAGETQYF

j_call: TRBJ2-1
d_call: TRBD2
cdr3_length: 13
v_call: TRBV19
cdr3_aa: CASSIDAGDEQFF

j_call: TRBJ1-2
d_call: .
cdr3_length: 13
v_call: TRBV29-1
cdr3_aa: CSVERTGFYGYTF

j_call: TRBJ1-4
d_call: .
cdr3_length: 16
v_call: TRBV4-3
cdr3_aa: CASSHQKGHGREKLFF

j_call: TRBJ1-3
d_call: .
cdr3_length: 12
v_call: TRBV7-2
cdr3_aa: CASSLTGNTIYF

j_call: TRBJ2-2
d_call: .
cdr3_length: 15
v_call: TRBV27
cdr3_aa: CASSLVQSSTGELFF

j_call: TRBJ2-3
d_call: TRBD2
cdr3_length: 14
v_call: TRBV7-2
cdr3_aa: CASSLAGVVDTQYF

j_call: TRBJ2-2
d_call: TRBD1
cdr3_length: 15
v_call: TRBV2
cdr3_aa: CASRDLTGGPGELFF

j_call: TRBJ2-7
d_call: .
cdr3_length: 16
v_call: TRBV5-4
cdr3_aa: CASSLGGASRGYEQYF

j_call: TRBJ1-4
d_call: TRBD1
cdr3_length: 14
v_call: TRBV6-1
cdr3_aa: CAKGPGRGGEKLFF

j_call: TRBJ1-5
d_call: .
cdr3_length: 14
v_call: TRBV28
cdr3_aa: CASSLGGSNQPQHF

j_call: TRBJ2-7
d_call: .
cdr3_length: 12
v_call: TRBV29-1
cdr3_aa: CSVVGEGHEQYF

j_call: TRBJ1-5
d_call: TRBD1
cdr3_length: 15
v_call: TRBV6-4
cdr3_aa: CASSPGQGEGQPQHF

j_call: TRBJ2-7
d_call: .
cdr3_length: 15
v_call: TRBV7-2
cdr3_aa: CASSVDRPTSYEQYF

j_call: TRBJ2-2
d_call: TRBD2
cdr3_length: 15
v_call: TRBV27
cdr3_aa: CASRVAGANTGELFF

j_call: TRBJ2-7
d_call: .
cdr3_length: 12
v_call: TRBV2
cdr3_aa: CVLGKLNYEQYF

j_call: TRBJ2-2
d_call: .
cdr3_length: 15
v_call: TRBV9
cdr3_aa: CASSVVTSNTGELFF

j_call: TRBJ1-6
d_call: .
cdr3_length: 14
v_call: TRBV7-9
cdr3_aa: CASSLRGKDSPLHF

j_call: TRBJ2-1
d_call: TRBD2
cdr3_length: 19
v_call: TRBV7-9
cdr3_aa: CASSSTIGSGRGTYNEQFF

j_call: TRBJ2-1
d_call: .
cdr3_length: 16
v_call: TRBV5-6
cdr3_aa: CASSPGAPSSYNEQFF

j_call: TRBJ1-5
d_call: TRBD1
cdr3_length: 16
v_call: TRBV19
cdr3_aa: CASSQQGAVWDQPQHF

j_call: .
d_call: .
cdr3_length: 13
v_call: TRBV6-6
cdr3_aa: CASSYTSSYEQYF

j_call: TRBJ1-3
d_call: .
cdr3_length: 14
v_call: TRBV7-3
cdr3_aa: CASSLQGSGNTIYF

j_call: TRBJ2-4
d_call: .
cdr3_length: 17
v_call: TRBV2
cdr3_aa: CASPFRGPALAKNIQYF

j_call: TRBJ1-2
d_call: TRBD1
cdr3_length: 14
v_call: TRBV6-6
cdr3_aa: CASSDGQGYYGYTF

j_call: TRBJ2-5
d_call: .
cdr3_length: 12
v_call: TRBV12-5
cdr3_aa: CASGLDSETQYF

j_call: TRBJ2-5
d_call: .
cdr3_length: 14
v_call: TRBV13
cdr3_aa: CASSARTEQETQYF

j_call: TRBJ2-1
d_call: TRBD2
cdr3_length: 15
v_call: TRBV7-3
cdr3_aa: CASSLLAGGYNEQFF

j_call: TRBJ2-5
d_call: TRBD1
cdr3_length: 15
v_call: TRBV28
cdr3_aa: CASSVGGGLQETQYF

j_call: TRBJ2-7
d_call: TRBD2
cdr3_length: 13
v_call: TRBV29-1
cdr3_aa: CSVRGGNNYEQYF

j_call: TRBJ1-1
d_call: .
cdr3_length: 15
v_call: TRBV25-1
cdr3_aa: CASSDPGQLNTEAFF

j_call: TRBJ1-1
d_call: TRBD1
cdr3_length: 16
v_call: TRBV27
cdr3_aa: CADRRGRGLVGTEAFF